The clone carrying this TCR beta chain came up a few times. TCRbeta library preparation incorporated unique molecular identifiers. TCRdb independently ran MiXCR on the PCR reads; one entry per CDR3 protein. Here the sample spans about 360,000 distinct CDR3 sequences, 10% to 15% being singletons. This sample was taken from a study of T-cell reconstitution after alpha-beta-depleted transplantation in children. This CDR3 region has 13 residues. The V end lost 4 bases, the J end lost 5 bases, and 9 bases lay between the germline ends. The chain carries TRBV12-3 or TRBV12-4 and TRBJ2-1; D is unresolved. This TCR was sampled from a human donor who donated a stem cell graft to a child with Fanconi anemia. The input for sequencing was PBMCs, taken from the stem cell graft. CDR3 region: CASSWSLDNEQFF. The DNA for the CDR3 is TGTGCCAGCAGTTGGAGCCTTGACAATGAGCAGTTCTTC.